Listed below are T cell receptor beta chains from one sample, sequenced in a study of blood T cell repertoires in COVID-19. Clones were read by immunoSEQ multiplex PCR, and TCRdb kept only the in-frame ones, dropping some. The table has hundreds of thousands of clones, 85% to 90% seen once; the top ten hold roughly 2.3%. The sample comprised PBMCs or T cells enriched from blood (not recorded which). Every receptor here comes from a young woman who had recovered from COVID-19. Each CDR3 is given with its conserved first and last residue. A D gene is named only where the DNA matches it firmly. Some rows have no size entry. The others give once, few or many, or a class for an expanded clone.

clone_size,v_call,d_call,j_call,cdr3_aa,cdr3_nt
NA,TRBV5-4,TRBD1,TRBJ1-6,CASSRRGDRINSPLHF,TGTGCCAGCAGCCGGAGGGGGGACAGGATAAATTCACCCCTCCACTTT
NA,TRBV4-1,TRBD2,TRBJ2-2,CASSQLLGLAGGRTGELFF,TGCGCCAGCAGCCAACTCTTGGGACTAGCGGGGGGGCGAACCGGGGAGCTGTTTTTT
NA,TRBV11-2,TRBD1,TRBJ1-6,CASSLTSTGGSNSPLHF,TGTGCCAGCAGCCTCACCTCGACAGGGGGAAGTAATTCACCCCTCCACTTT
NA,TRBV14,TRBD2,TRBJ2-1,CASSQDLGTSGGNEQFF,TGTGCCAGCAGCCAAGATCTAGGGACTAGCGGGGGCAATGAGCAGTTCTTC
NA,TRBV10-3,NA,TRBJ1-5,CAIGEDNQPQHF,TGTGCCATCGGGGAGGACAATCAGCCCCAGCATTTT
NA,TRBV7-9,TRBD1,TRBJ2-3,CASSLEGQLTDTQYF,TGTGCCAGCAGCCTAGAGGGACAGCTCACAGATACGCAGTATTTT
NA,TRBV12-3/TRBV12-4,NA,TRBJ1-4,CASSLGPHEKLFF,TGTGCCAGCAGTCTGGGGCCCCATGAAAAACTGTTTTTT
once,TRBV19,NA,TRBJ1-3,CAVGVAGNTIYF,TGTGCCGTAGGGGTGGCTGGAAACACCATATATTTT
once,TRBV5-1,NA,TRBJ1-4,CASSWGSASTNEKLFF,TGCGCCAGCAGCTGGGGCTCAGCGTCAACTAATGAAAAACTGTTTTTT
NA,TRBV7-3,NA,TRBJ1-2,CASSSNEEGYTF,TGTGCCAGCAGCTCCAACGAGGAAGGCTACACCTTC
once,TRBV9,NA,TRBJ2-3,CASSVVGDTQYF,TGTGCCAGCAGCGTAGTTGGCGATACGCAGTATTTT
NA,TRBV2,TRBD1,TRBJ2-7,CASSGGQGYGSEQYF,TGTGCCAGCAGTGGGGGACAGGGGTATGGGAGCGAGCAGTACTTC
NA,TRBV21-1,NA,TRBJ2-7,CASSKKEDKGSGSYEQYF,TGTGCCAGCAGCAAAAAAGAGGATAAGGGGTCGGGCTCCTACGAGCAGTACTTC
NA,TRBV25-1,TRBD2,TRBJ2-3,CASSERRGGLRTDTQYF,TGTGCCAGCAGTGAACGGCGGGGGGGCCTACGGACAGATACGCAGTATTTT
NA,TRBV13,NA,TRBJ1-2,CASRESGEESSYGYTF,TGTGCCAGCAGAGAATCCGGGGAAGAGAGTAGCTATGGCTACACCTTC
NA,TRBV11-2,TRBD1,TRBJ1-4,CASSAGQGVDPGEKLFF,TGTGCCAGCAGCGCGGGACAGGGAGTCGATCCTGGTGAAAAACTGTTTTTT
NA,TRBV7-9,TRBD2,TRBJ2-5,CASSFGLAGSETQYF,TGTGCCAGCAGCTTTGGTTTAGCGGGGAGTGAGACCCAGTACTTC
NA,TRBV6-5,TRBD1,TRBJ1-2,CASSYVDRGLNGYTF,TGTGCCAGCAGTTACGTGGACAGGGGGCTGAATGGCTACACCTTC
once,TRBV7-3,NA,TRBJ1-1,CASSRTQLGVTEAFF,TGTGCCAGCAGCCGCACTCAATTAGGGGTCACTGAAGCTTTCTTT
NA,TRBV13,TRBD2,TRBJ2-1,CASTGLAGGRDEQFF,TGTGCCAGCACCGGACTAGCGGGAGGGAGGGATGAGCAGTTCTTC
once,TRBV24-1,TRBD1,TRBJ1-2,CATSAGGKNYGYTF,TGTGCCACCAGTGCAGGGGGCAAGAACTATGGCTACACCTTC
NA,TRBV6-5,NA,TRBJ1-2,CASSSGGPAYGYTF,TGTGCCAGCAGTTCGGGGGGCCCGGCGTATGGCTACACCTTC
NA,TRBV3-1/TRBV3-2,NA,TRBJ1-5,CASSYREQPQHF,TGTGCCAGCAGCTACCGGGAACAGCCCCAGCATTTT
NA,TRBV7-9,TRBD2,TRBJ2-5,CASTQRGGGMQETQYF,TGTGCCAGCACCCAACGAGGCGGGGGGATGCAAGAGACCCAGTACTTC
once,TRBV6-5,NA,TRBJ1-1,CASRAGYTEAFF,TGTGCCAGCAGAGCAGGGTACACTGAAGCTTTCTTT
once,TRBV10-3,NA,TRBJ2-3,CAISPGGADTQYF,TGTGCCATCAGTCCGGGGGGCGCGGATACGCAGTATTTT
NA,TRBV19,NA,TRBJ1-2,CASSIERGYTF,TGTGCCAGTAGTATAGAGCGGGGCTACACCTTC
NA,TRBV5-1,NA,TRBJ2-5,CASSPISGGQETQYF,TGCGCCAGCAGCCCCATATCGGGTGGGCAAGAGACCCAGTACTTC
NA,TRBV2,NA,TRBJ2-2,CASSGQVNTGELFF,TGTGCCAGCAGTGGACAGGTGAACACCGGGGAGCTGTTTTTT
NA,TRBV19,TRBD2,TRBJ2-3,CASSFDRTSPTDTQYF,TGTGCCAGTAGTTTCGACCGGACTAGCCCCACAGATACGCAGTATTTT
NA,TRBV7-2,TRBD1,TRBJ1-1,CASSWDRVLVEAFF,TGTGCCAGCAGTTGGGACAGGGTTCTTGTCGAAGCTTTCTTT
few,TRBV20-1,NA,TRBJ2-2,CSPRGPGELFF,TGCAGTCCCAGGGGACCCGGGGAGCTGTTTTTT
NA,TRBV28,NA,TRBJ1-1,CASSRGGGTATEAFF,TGTGCCAGCAGTCGAGGGGGGGGGACGGCCACTGAAGCTTTCTTT
NA,TRBV7-9,NA,TRBJ2-1,CASSPSLGLDNEQFF,TGTGCCAGCAGCCCTAGTCTGGGACTCGACAATGAGCAGTTCTTC
NA,TRBV12-3/TRBV12-4,NA,TRBJ1-1,CASSFQVTEAFF,TGTGCCAGCAGTTTTCAGGTCACTGAAGCTTTCTTT
NA,TRBV5-8,TRBD2,TRBJ2-3,CASSRRTSGGTDTQYF,TGTGCCAGCAGCCGACGCACTAGCGGGGGCACAGATACGCAGTATTTT
NA,TRBV18,NA,TRBJ1-2,CASSRQELFNYGYTF,TGTGCCAGCTCACGACAGGAACTTTTTAACTATGGCTACACCTTC
NA,TRBV29-1,NA,TRBJ1-2,CSVDQVYGYTF,TGCAGCGTTGACCAGGTCTATGGCTACACCTTC
NA,TRBV3-1/TRBV3-2,NA,TRBJ2-7,CASSQERTYSYEQYF,TGTGCCAGCAGCCAAGAGAGGACATACTCCTACGAGCAGTACTTC
NA,TRBV30,TRBD1,TRBJ1-4,CAWSRTGGGSEKLFF,TGTGCCTGGAGTAGGACAGGGGGAGGGTCCGAAAAACTGTTTTTT
NA,TRBV25-1,TRBD1,TRBJ1-2,CASSEWGQGYGYTF,TGTGCCAGCAGTGAATGGGGACAGGGGTATGGCTACACCTTC
few,TRBV18,NA,TRBJ2-2,CASSQVGQNTGELFF,TGTGCCAGCTCCCAGGTGGGGCAGAACACCGGGGAGCTGTTTTTT
NA,TRBV5-1,NA,TRBJ2-6,CASSDLGSGANVLTF,TGCGCCAGCAGTGACTTAGGCTCTGGGGCCAACGTCCTGACTTTC
NA,TRBV9,TRBD2,TRBJ2-1,CASSASSGGSYNEQFF,TGTGCCAGCAGCGCCTCTAGCGGGGGGTCGTACAATGAGCAGTTCTTC
few,TRBV2,NA,TRBJ2-1,CATRGLAYNEQFF,TGTGCCACCCGGGGACTTGCTTACAATGAGCAGTTCTTC
NA,TRBV6-1,TRBD2,TRBJ2-1,CASSEEAGGRSYNEQFF,TGTGCCAGCAGTGAAGAGGCGGGGGGTCGCTCCTACAATGAGCAGTTCTTC
few,TRBV2,TRBD1,TRBJ1-4,CASSKLQGLNEKLFF,TGTGCCAGCAGCAAATTACAGGGGCTTAATGAAAAACTGTTTTTT